This TCR beta chain was sequenced for a study of cytomegalovirus exposure and HLA in healthy donors. Data came from immunoSEQ multiplex PCR; TCRdb stores just in-frame clones and leaves some out. The sample holds some 88,000 clones, around 96% seen once. With respect to this clone: The antigen remains unidentified.

General observations from the study: The investigators catalogued 150 to 200 TCR beta chains as cytomegalovirus-associated.

Germline V gene sequence: CDR1 GTSNPN, CDR2 SVGIG (reference sequence). This CDR3 region has 14 residues. V shed 2 bases and J shed 2 bases, with 11 bases lying between them. This TCR derives from a man in his late teens or twenties in good health and CMV-seronegative. The chain couples TRBV30 to TRBJ2-3; D perhaps matches TRBD2 (7 bases). What was sequenced was PBMCs. The CDR3 region is CAWSKGGATDTQYF. In DNA, the CDR3 is TGTGCCTGGAGTAAAGGGGGGGCCACAGATACGCAGTATTTT.